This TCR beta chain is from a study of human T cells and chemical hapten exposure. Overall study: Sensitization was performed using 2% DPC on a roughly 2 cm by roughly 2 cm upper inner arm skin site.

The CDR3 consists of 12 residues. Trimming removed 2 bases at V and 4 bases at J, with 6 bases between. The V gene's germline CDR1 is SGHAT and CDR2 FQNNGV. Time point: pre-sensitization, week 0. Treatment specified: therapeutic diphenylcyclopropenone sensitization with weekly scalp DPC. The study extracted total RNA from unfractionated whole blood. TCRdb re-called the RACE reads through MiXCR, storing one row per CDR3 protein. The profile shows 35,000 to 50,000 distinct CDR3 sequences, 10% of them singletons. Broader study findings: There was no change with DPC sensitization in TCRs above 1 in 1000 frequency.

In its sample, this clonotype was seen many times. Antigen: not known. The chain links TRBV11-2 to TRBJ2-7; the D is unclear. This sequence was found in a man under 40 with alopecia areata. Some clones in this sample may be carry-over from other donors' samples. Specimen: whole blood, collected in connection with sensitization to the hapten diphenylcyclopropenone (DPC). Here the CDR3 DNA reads TGTGCCAGCAGCTTACGATTATACGAGCAGTACTTC. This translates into CASSLRLYEQYF. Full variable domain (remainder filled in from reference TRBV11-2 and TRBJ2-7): EAGVAQSPRYKIIEKRQSVAFWCNPISGHATLYWYQQILGQGPKLLIQFQNNGVVDDSQLPKDRFSAERLKGVDSTLKIQPAKLEDSAVYLCASSLRLYEQYFGPGTRLTVT.